Listed below are T cell receptor beta chains from one sample, sequenced in a study of human T cells and chemical hapten exposure. MiXCR, run by TCRdb on the RACE reads, gives a single entry per CDR3 protein. The table lists around 150,000 distinct CDR3 sequences, roughly a quarter of them singletons. Sequences were derived from whole blood, sampled in connection with sensitization to the hapten diphenylcyclopropenone (DPC). These receptors were taken from a woman aged 18-30 years with alopecia areata. Some clones in this sample may be carry-over from other donors' samples. The CDR3 runs from the conserved cysteine through the conserved F or W. Expanded clones get a size class; other rows say once, few or many, or leave the size out.

clone_size: many; v_call: TRBV19; cdr3_aa: CASNFRGAGLYNEQFF
clone_size: few; v_call: TRBV3-1; cdr3_aa: CASSQGQATEAFF
clone_size: once; v_call: TRBV5-1; cdr3_aa: CASKGGSPPSNTGELFF
clone_size: few; v_call: TRBV7-2; cdr3_aa: CASSHPGQGYGYTF
clone_size: few; v_call: TRBV4-1; cdr3_aa: CASSHQDSQPQHF
clone_size: -; v_call: TRBV6-5; cdr3_aa: CASRRQARDQPQHF
clone_size: -; v_call: TRBV9; cdr3_aa: CASSPLRGQTEAFF
clone_size: few; v_call: TRBV7-3; cdr3_aa: CASSVGEHTEAFF
clone_size: few; v_call: TRBV4-1; cdr3_aa: CASSQQIRETQYF
clone_size: -; v_call: TRBV7-2; cdr3_aa: CASSLGPGRAYEQYF
clone_size: few; v_call: TRBV7-2; cdr3_aa: CASSLWDGSNQPQHF
clone_size: -; v_call: TRBV7-9; cdr3_aa: CASSSRGRGFYEQYF
clone_size: few; v_call: TRBV7-8; cdr3_aa: CASSLALAGAKIPAQYF
clone_size: few; v_call: TRBV27; cdr3_aa: CASSRPGTIYEQYF
clone_size: many; v_call: TRBV7-9; cdr3_aa: CASSLGGGAYNEQFF
clone_size: few; v_call: TRBV9; cdr3_aa: CASSVTPGPTNTEAFF
clone_size: few; v_call: TRBV10-2; cdr3_aa: CASRGQASTEAFF
clone_size: few; v_call: TRBV28; cdr3_aa: CASSPGTLVSPLHF
clone_size: -; v_call: TRBV29-1; cdr3_aa: CSVARDYKYEQYF
clone_size: few; v_call: TRBV7-8; cdr3_aa: CASSLAGPHEQYF
clone_size: -; v_call: TRBV29-1; cdr3_aa: CSVVSPDSYEQYF
clone_size: few; v_call: TRBV20-1; cdr3_aa: CSAGDGVGEQYF
clone_size: -; v_call: TRBV6-2/TRBV6-3; cdr3_aa: CASSYVHEQFF
clone_size: few; v_call: TRBV7-2; cdr3_aa: CASNHPTANTEAFF